The next 2 T cell receptor beta chains were all read from a single sample in a study of blood T cell repertoires in COVID-19. The table came from immunoSEQ multiplex PCR; TCRdb's copy has only in-frame clones and leaves some out. This table has 180,000 or so clones, 75% to 80% appearing once. Sequencing was carried out using peripheral blood. Receptors originate from a woman between 45 and 65 years old with active or convalescent COVID-19.

This clone has a handful of counts. The chain employs TRBV7-3 and TRBJ1-2, with D perhaps matching TRBD1 (5 bases). The germline V gene has CDR1 SGHTA and CDR2 FQGTGA. The CDR3 sequence is 15 residues long. The V gene lost 5 bases and the J gene lost 6 bases, with 19 bases spanning the gap. This CDR3 reads CASSQDRGSPDGYTF. The CDR3 region has the DNA TGTGCCAGCAGCCAGGATCGGGGGTCCCCCGATGGCTACACCTTC.

The chain joins TRBV30 to TRBJ1-1; 12 nucleotides align to TRBD1. The V gene's germline CDR1 is GTSNPN and CDR2 SVGIG (reference sequence). The V and J ends lost 3 bases and 5 bases, in that order; junction bases with no gene match: 16. The CDR3 is 18 amino acids. CDR3 sequence (DNA): TGTGCCTGGAGGCACCAGGCCCGGGACAGGGGGCAACTGACTGAAGCTTTCTTT. Its translation is CAWRHQARDRGQLTEAFF.